These 9 T cell receptor beta chains share one sample of origin, sequenced in a study of control samples from healthy donors and cancer patients (dated by TCRdb to the early 2020s). The method was the immunoSEQ multiplex PCR assay. The table comes from immuneACCESS by way of TCRdb, which keeps in-frame sequences with V and J called. Part of the clones is missing from these tables; in studies checked, under half for an unresolved V gene and the rest for unknown reasons. The sample has over 150,000 clones on record, around 94% of them singletons. The ten largest clones represent 1.1% to 1.5% of the sample. Material for sequencing was blood. Source of these receptors: a young woman in good health.

The gene calls are TRBV19 and TRBJ1-1; TRBD1 aligns across 8 bases. This CDR3 has 15 residues. Germline values: CDR1 LNHDA, CDR2 SQIVND (reference sequence). V lost 5 bases and J lost 1; bases outside the gene matches: 6. CDR3 residues: CASSPQGVRNTEAFF. CDR3 nucleotide sequence: TGTGCCAGTAGTCCACAGGGGGTCAGGAACACTGAAGCTTTCTTT.

The chain recombines TRBV28 with TRBJ1-6; D call uncertain. The CDR3 has 11 residues. V shed 4 bases and J shed 9 bases, with 4 bases lying between them. Looked up from germline, CDR1 is MDHEN and CDR2 is SYDVKM. Here the CDR3 reads CASSSFSPLHF. CDR3 DNA sequence: TGTGCCAGCAGTTCCTTTTCACCCCTCCACTTT.

The table lists this clone with a count of one. This chain joins TRBV19 and TRBJ2-1, with D perhaps matching TRBD2 (6 bases). Germline V lookup: CDR1 LNHDA, CDR2 SQIVND (reference sequence). V was pared by 4 bases and J by 0 bases, with 7 bases between. The CDR3 consists of 14 residues. The CDR3 DNA reads as TGTGCCAGTAGTACGGACTACTCCTACAATGAGCAGTTCTTC. This translates into CASSTDYSYNEQFF.

The chain recombines TRBV5-1 with TRBJ1-2, with D perhaps TRBD1 (6 bases). Germline loops: CDR1 SGHRS, CDR2 YFSETQ. The CDR3 runs 13 residues. Trimming pared 1 base from V and 2 bases from J, leaving 6 bases between. Written as DNA, the CDR3 is TGCGCCAGCAGCTTGCAGGGGAACTATGGCTACACCTTC. It specifies CASSLQGNYGYTF.

This chain joins TRBV10-3 and TRBJ2-2; tentative D call: TRBD1 (5 bases). CDR3 length: 13 amino acids. V lost 8 bases and J lost 8, with 15 bases in between. Germline V gives CDR1 ENHRY, CDR2 SYGVKD. The CDR3 DNA sequence: TGTGCCATCGGTTCCATGAAGGGGGGGGAGCTGTTTTTT. Protein: CAIGSMKGGELFF.

For the CDR3, the DNA is TGTGCCAGCAGCGACAGGGACTCAGAGGACAATGAGCAGTTCTTC. It translates to CASSDRDSEDNEQFF. This sequence joins TRBV9 and TRBJ2-1; either TRBD1 or TRBD2 may fit D (6 bases each). The CDR3 is 15 residues long. V lost 3 bases to trimming and J lost 5 bases, with 15 bases between them. Germline loops: CDR1 SGDLS, CDR2 YYNGEE.

With respect to this clone: One end of the junction does not line up with germline, which may come from a read error. The chain joins TRBV7-7 to TRBJ2-1; 12 nucleotides agree with TRBD1. The germline CDR1 and CDR2 sequences are SSHAT and FNYEAQ (reference sequence). This CDR3 contains 16 residues. Written as DNA, the CDR3 is TGTGCTAGCAGCTTGTCCGGGACAGGGGGCTCGGATGAGCAGTTCTTC. Residues: CASSLSGTGGSDEQFF. The full variable domain, rest sourced from reference TRBV7-7 and TRBJ2-1, is GAGVSQSPRYKVTKRGQDVTLRCDPISSHATLYWYQQALGQGPEFLTYFNYEAQPDKSGLPSDRFSAERPEGSISTLTIQRTEQRDSAMYRCASSLSGTGGSDEQFFGPGTRLTVL.

This CDR3 is CATSRRGGLDTQYF. The CDR3 region has the DNA TGTGCCACCAGCAGGCGGGGGGGCCTTGATACGCAGTATTTT. The rearrangement joins TRBV15 to TRBJ2-3, with 9 bases fitting TRBD2. CDR3 length equals 14 residues. The junction had 4 bases not matched to a gene; V was cut back by 3 bases and J by 6 bases. CDR1 and CDR2 from the germline V gene are LNHNV and YYDKDF (reference sequence).

This chain joins TRBV11-2 and TRBJ2-2, with D unclear. The CDR3 runs 17 residues. Trimming took off 1 base at V and 5 bases at J, with 17 bases between the two ends. The germline CDR1 and CDR2 sequences are SGHAT and FQNNGV. CDR3 in DNA: TGTGCCAGCAGCTTAGGCCTCGCGGCCTCCTCAACCGGGGAGCTGTTTTTT. It encodes CASSLGLAASSTGELFF.